This is a list of T cell receptor beta chains from one sample in a study of blood T cell repertoires in COVID-19. Sequenced by immunoSEQ multiplex PCR; TCRdb stores in-frame clones only, minus some. The repertoire holds around 420,000 clones, with roughly 90% as singletons. The sequenced material came from PBMCs or T cells enriched from blood (not recorded which). The origin of the receptors is a woman in her thirties or forties with acute COVID-19. Each CDR3 is given with its conserved first and last residue. The D gene is left open where the match is weak. Size values are once, few and many counts, or a class for expanded clones, and some rows have none.

TRBV5-1	-	TRBJ2-2	TRBD2	CASSFLAGFSGGELFF	TGCGCCAGCAGCTTTCTAGCGGGCTTTAGTGGCGGGGAGCTGTTTTTT
TRBV5-4	-	TRBJ2-3	TRBD2	CASSPGTSGFTDTQYF	TGTGCCAGCAGCCCGGGGACTAGCGGGTTCACAGATACGCAGTATTTT
TRBV25-1	few	TRBJ1-6	-	CASRDSDNSPLHF	TGTGCCAGCAGGGACAGCGATAATTCACCCCTCCACTTT
TRBV5-4	few	TRBJ1-2	-	CASSLGQGQLYGYTF	TGTGCCAGCAGCTTGGGACAAGGACAGTTGTATGGCTACACCTTC
TRBV10-3	-	TRBJ1-1	-	CAISESGGSAEAFF	TGTGCCATCAGTGAGTCGGGGGGAAGCGCTGAAGCTTTCTTT
TRBV5-1	-	TRBJ1-2	TRBD1	CASSLAFNLRTGLNYGYTF	TGCGCCAGCAGCTTGGCCTTTAACCTCCGGACAGGCCTTAACTATGGCTACACCTTC
TRBV5-1	once	TRBJ2-3	TRBD2	CASSLGGRGSTDTQYF	TGCGCCAGCAGCTTGGGTGGGCGGGGGAGCACAGATACGCAGTATTTT
TRBV5-8	-	TRBJ1-5	TRBD1	CASSTGQPNQPQHF	TGTGCCAGCAGCACGGGACAGCCCAATCAGCCCCAGCATTTT
TRBV5-1	-	TRBJ1-5	TRBD1	CASSPGTANQPQHF	TGCGCCAGCAGCCCCGGGACAGCAAATCAGCCCCAGCATTTT
TRBV21-1	-	TRBJ2-3	-	CASSRDSYTDTQYF	TGTGCCAGCAGTCGGGACTCTTACACAGATACGCAGTATTTT
TRBV9	-	TRBJ1-4	-	CASSPHNSATNEKLFF	TGTGCCAGCAGCCCGCACAATTCAGCAACTAATGAAAAACTGTTTTTT
TRBV19	-	TRBJ1-5	-	CASSMRAPWEQPQHF	TGTGCCAGTAGTATGAGAGCACCGTGGGAGCAGCCCCAGCATTTT
TRBV5-6	-	TRBJ2-3	-	CASSSTLTDTQYF	TGTGCCAGCAGCAGCACCCTCACAGATACGCAGTATTTT
TRBV7-9	-	TRBJ1-2	-	CASSLVQLIYGYTF	TGTGCCAGCAGCTTAGTACAGCTAATCTATGGCTACACCTTC
TRBV11-2	many	TRBJ1-1	TRBD1	CASSTDRDTEAFF	TGTGCCAGCAGTACCGACAGGGACACTGAAGCTTTCTTT
TRBV15	-	TRBJ2-7	TRBD2	CATSRERGGLYEQYF	TGTGCCACCAGCAGAGAACGGGGGGGCCTCTACGAGCAGTACTTC
TRBV5-1	-	TRBJ2-3	-	CASSLKPSSTDTQYF	TGCGCCAGCAGCTTGAAACCGAGCAGCACAGATACGCAGTATTTT
TRBV6-1	-	TRBJ1-5	-	CASSETLGRNQPQHF	TGTGCCAGCAGTGAGACGTTGGGGAGGAATCAGCCCCAGCATTTT
TRBV4-2	-	TRBJ2-7	TRBD2	CASSWGLAGGYEQYF	TGTGCCAGCAGCTGGGGACTAGCGGGAGGTTACGAGCAGTACTTC
TRBV18	-	TRBJ1-1	-	CASSLLGEVNTEAFF	TGTGCCAGCTCGCTACTTGGGGAGGTGAACACTGAAGCTTTCTTT
TRBV5-1	-	TRBJ2-7	TRBD2	CATRLGGNSYEQYF	TGCGCCACCCGTCTCGGGGGGAACTCCTACGAGCAGTACTTC
TRBV7-6	-	TRBJ2-3	TRBD2	CASSLYGGAGTDTQYF	TGTGCCAGCAGCTTATACGGGGGGGCAGGCACAGATACGCAGTATTTT
TRBV2	once	TRBJ1-1	-	CASSEAPGMNTEAFF	TGTGCCAGCAGTGAAGCCCCAGGGATGAACACTGAAGCTTTCTTT
TRBV2	-	TRBJ2-7	-	CASSEDRDSYEQYF	TGTGCCAGCAGTGAAGACAGGGACTCCTACGAGCAGTACTTC
TRBV18	-	TRBJ2-7	-	CASSPGLGRKYEQYF	TGTGCCAGCTCACCGGGACTGGGTCGGAAATACGAGCAGTACTTC
TRBV5-4	-	TRBJ2-7	TRBD1	CASSLAVGQGAYEQYF	TGTGCCAGCAGCTTGGCCGTTGGGCAGGGGGCTTACGAGCAGTACTTC
TRBV3-1/TRBV3-2	-	TRBJ2-4	-	CASSQVRAGLAKNIQYF	TGTGCCAGCAGCCAAGTAAGGGCAGGGCTAGCCAAAAACATTCAGTACTTC
TRBV18	-	TRBJ2-3	TRBD2	CASSPPGLAATDTQYF	TGTGCCAGCTCACCCCCTGGACTAGCGGCCACAGATACGCAGTATTTT
TRBV5-8	-	TRBJ1-2	TRBD1	CASSLEGTGGDYGYTF	TGTGCCAGCAGCTTGGAGGGGACAGGGGGCGACTATGGCTACACCTTC
TRBV28	once	TRBJ2-4	-	CASGDILTKNIQYF	TGTGCCAGCGGGGACATTCTTACCAAAAACATTCAGTACTTC
TRBV18	-	TRBJ2-7	TRBD1	CASSLMGQGSYEQYF	TGTGCCAGCTCACTAATGGGACAGGGTAGTTACGAGCAGTACTTC
TRBV19	once	TRBJ2-1	-	CASSMRWNEQFF	TGTGCCAGTAGTATGAGGTGGAATGAGCAGTTCTTC
TRBV11-2	-	TRBJ2-2	-	CASSRGNTGELFF	TGTGCCAGCAGCCGGGGAAATACCGGGGAGCTGTTTTTT
TRBV5-1	-	TRBJ2-5	-	CASSWDFQETQYF	TGCGCCAGCAGCTGGGACTTTCAAGAGACCCAGTACTTC
TRBV7-9	-	TRBJ2-7	TRBD1	CASSSTGLNPYEQYF	TGTGCCAGCAGCTCGACAGGGCTGAATCCCTACGAGCAGTACTTC
TRBV2	-	TRBJ1-1	-	CARSKTQGLGALDTEAFF	TGTGCCAGATCAAAAACCCAGGGATTGGGGGCCCTGGACACTGAAGCTTTCTTT
TRBV5-1	-	TRBJ1-1	TRBD1	CASSGDRDAEAFF	TGCGCCAGCAGCGGAGACAGGGACGCTGAAGCTTTCTTT
TRBV30	-	TRBJ1-2	-	CAWSVQGGMGYTF	TGTGCCTGGAGTGTACAAGGGGGAATGGGCTACACCTTC
TRBV5-1	-	TRBJ2-1	TRBD2	CASSLGGGTSPNEQFF	TGCGCCAGCAGCTTGGGGGGAGGGACTAGTCCCAATGAGCAGTTCTTC
TRBV24-1	once	TRBJ2-3	TRBD2	CATSAGRGLSDTQYF	TGTGCCACCAGTGCCGGGAGGGGATTGTCAGATACGCAGTATTTT